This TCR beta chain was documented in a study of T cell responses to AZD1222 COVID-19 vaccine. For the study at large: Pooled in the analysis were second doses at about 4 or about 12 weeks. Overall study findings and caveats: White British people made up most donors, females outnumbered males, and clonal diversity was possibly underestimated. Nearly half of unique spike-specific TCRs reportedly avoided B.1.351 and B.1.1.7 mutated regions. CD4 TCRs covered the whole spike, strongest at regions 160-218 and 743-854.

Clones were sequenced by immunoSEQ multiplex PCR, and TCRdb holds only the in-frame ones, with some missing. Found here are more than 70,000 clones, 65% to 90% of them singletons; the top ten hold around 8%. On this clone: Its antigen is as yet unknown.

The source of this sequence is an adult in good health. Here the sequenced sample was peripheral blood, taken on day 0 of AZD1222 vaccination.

The CDR3, as DNA: TGTGCCAGCAGCTCGTCCGGGACCCCCGAGCAGTACTTC. As protein: CASSSSGTPEQYF. The chain is built from TRBV5-5 and TRBJ2-7; D assignment may be TRBD1 or TRBD2 (5 bases each). Germline lookup yields CDR1 SGHKS and CDR2 YYEKEE (reference sequence). This CDR3 comprises 13 residues. Trimming cost V 3 bases and J 6 bases, with 13 bases left between them.